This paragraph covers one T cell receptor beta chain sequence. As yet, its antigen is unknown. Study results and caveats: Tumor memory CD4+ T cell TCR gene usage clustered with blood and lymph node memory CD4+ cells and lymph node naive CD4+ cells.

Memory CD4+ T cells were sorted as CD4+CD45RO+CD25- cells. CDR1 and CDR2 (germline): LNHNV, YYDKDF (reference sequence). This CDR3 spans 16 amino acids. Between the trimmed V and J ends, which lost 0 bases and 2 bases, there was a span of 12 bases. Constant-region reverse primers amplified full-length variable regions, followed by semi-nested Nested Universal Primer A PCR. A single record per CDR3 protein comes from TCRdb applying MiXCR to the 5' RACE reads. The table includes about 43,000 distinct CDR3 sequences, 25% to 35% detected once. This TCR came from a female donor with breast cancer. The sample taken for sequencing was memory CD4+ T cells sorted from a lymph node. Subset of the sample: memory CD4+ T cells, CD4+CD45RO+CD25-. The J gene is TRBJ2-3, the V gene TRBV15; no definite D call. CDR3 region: CATSRDQDGTTDTQYF. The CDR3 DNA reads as TGTGCCACCAGCAGAGATCAGGACGGCACCACAGATACGCAGTATTTT.